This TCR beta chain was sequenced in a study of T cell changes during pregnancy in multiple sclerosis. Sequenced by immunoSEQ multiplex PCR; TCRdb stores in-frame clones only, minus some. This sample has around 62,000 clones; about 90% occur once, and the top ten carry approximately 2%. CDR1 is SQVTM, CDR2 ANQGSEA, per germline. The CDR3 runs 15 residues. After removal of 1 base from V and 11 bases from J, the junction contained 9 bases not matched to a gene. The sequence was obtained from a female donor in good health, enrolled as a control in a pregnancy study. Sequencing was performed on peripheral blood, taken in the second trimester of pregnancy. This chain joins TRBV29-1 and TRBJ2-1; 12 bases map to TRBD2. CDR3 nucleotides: TGCAGCGTTGAAGTCTTGACTAGCGGGAGTAGTAAGCAGTTCTTC. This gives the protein CSVEVLTSGSSKQFF.